These 25 T cell receptor beta chains originate from one sample sequenced in a study of synovial regulatory T cells in juvenile arthritis. Libraries were prepared by immunoSEQ multiplex PCR; TCRdb keeps only in-frame clonotypes and omits some of them. Its clone listing holds roughly 9,200 clones. Sequenced: Treg cells from blood. Described subset: remaining (HLA-DR-negative) circulating blood Treg cells. Every receptor here comes from a donor aged 2-30 years with juvenile idiopathic arthritis.

The chain links TRBV10-3 to TRBJ1-5. The length of the CDR3 is 15 residues. The protein alone is recorded here. Germline CDR1 reads ENHRY; CDR2 reads SYGVKD. The CDR3: CAISERGVGNQPQHF.

The chain uses TRBV7-9 and TRBJ2-7; lacking DNA, the TRBD2 call made by TCRdb goes unchecked. Per germline, CDR1 SEHNR and CDR2 FQNEAQ (reference sequence). The CDR3 length is 13 residues. There is no recorded DNA. CDR3 residues: CASSSPPKYEQYF. Together with reference TRBV7-9 and TRBJ2-7, the CDR3 gives the full variable domain: DTGVSQNPRHKITKRGQNVTFRCDPISEHNRLYWYRQTLGQGPEFLTYFQNEAQLEKSRLLSDRFSAERPKGSFSTLEIQRTEQGDSAMYLCASSSPPKYEQYFGPGTRLTVT.

The chain combines TRBV28 with TRBJ2-5; without DNA, the TCRdb call of TRBD2 cannot be checked. The CDR3 consists of 17 residues. Only the protein is available. Per germline, CDR1 MDHEN and CDR2 SYDVKM. Here the CDR3 reads CASSLWVGTSGSKTQYF.

The chain couples TRBV5-4 to TRBJ2-7; TCRdb's D call, TRBD2, is unchecked because there is no DNA. CDR1 is SGHNT, CDR2 YYREEE, per germline (reference sequence). The CDR3 runs 15 residues. No DNA sequence was recorded. The CDR3: CASSSKTSGIYEQYF. Looking up the rest from reference TRBV5-4 and TRBJ2-7 gives the full variable domain: ETGVTQSPTHLIKTRGQQVTLRCSSQSGHNTVSWYQQALGQGPQFIFQYYREEENGRGNFPPRFSGLQFPNYSSELNVNALELDDSALYLCASSSKTSGIYEQYFGPGTRLTVT.

The chain uses TRBV6-1 and TRBJ2-7. The CDR3 is made up of 11 amino acids. Nucleotide data are not available. Germline V gene lookup returns CDR1 MNHNS and CDR2 SASEGT. The CDR3 region is CASTAFYEQYF.

The chain uses TRBV27 and TRBJ2-7; there is no DNA to check the TCRdb D call of TRBD2. Germline-derived CDR1 and CDR2 are MNHEY and SMNVEV (reference sequence). The CDR3 runs to 15 residues. The DNA is not on file. The CDR3 protein is CASSLSSGFSYEQYF.

The chain combines TRBV5-4 with TRBJ2-1; TCRdb lists TRBD1, though no DNA is available to test this call. CDR3 length equals 13 residues. No DNA was logged. From germline, CDR1 is SGHNT and CDR2 YYREEE (reference sequence). The CDR3 here is CASSPRGRNEQFF.

The chain has TRBV5-1 and TRBJ1-3. The CDR3 spans 16 residues. Only the protein is on record. Germline CDR1 SGHRS, CDR2 YFSETQ. The CDR3 sequence is CASSSGSISSGNTIYF.

The rearrangement links TRBV7-9 to TRBJ2-7; TCRdb's D call of TRBD2 is untestable without DNA. This CDR3 is built from 16 residues. No DNA is given. Germline V gene data show CDR1 as SEHNR and CDR2 as FQNEAQ (reference sequence). CDR3: CASSLFGGLLDYEQYF.

The chain couples TRBV7-6 to TRBJ1-1. Germline CDR1 and CDR2: SGHVS and FNYEAQ. This CDR3 is built from 16 residues. No DNA has been recorded. CDR3 residues: CASSLGVGGLNTEAFF.

The V and J genes are TRBV28 and TRBJ1-4; lacking DNA, the TRBD1 call made by TCRdb goes unchecked. There are 14 residues in the CDR3. No DNA sequence was recorded. Germline V gene sequence: CDR1 MDHEN, CDR2 SYDVKM. The CDR3 loop reads CASSFRGQWEKLFF. The whole variable domain, filled in from reference TRBV28 and TRBJ1-4, reads DVKVTQSSRYLVKRTGEKVFLECVQDMDHENMFWYRQDPGLGLRLIYFSYDVKMKEKGDIPEGYSVSREKKERFSLILESASTNQTSMYLCASSFRGQWEKLFFGSGTQLSVL.

This chain joins TRBV6-1 and TRBJ2-5; TCRdb reports TRBD2, a call that lacks DNA to check it against. The CDR3 sequence is 13 residues long. No DNA has been recorded. Germline lookup yields CDR1 MNHNS and CDR2 SASEGT. The CDR3 loop reads CASHDGGGETQYF.

The chain is built from TRBV10-3 and TRBJ1-5; as DNA is missing, the TRBD1 call by TCRdb cannot be tested. Germline V lookup: CDR1 ENHRY, CDR2 SYGVKD. CDR3 length: 15 residues. No DNA was logged. The CDR3 here is CAISDGAQGGQPQHF.

The CDR3 sequence: CASSPTSGTSYNEQFF. The chain links TRBV5-4 to TRBJ2-1; with no DNA, the TCRdb D assignment of TRBD2 cannot be verified. The CDR3 runs 16 residues. A DNA sequence was not provided. The germline V gene encodes CDR1 SGHNT and CDR2 YYREEE (reference sequence).

The J gene is TRBJ2-7, the V gene TRBV5-1; TCRdb's D gene call, TRBD1, goes unchecked for lack of DNA. CDR1 and CDR2 (germline): SGHRS, YFSETQ. CDR3 size: 13 residues. No DNA is recorded. The CDR3 region is CASSWTGAYEQYF.

The J gene is TRBJ2-3, the V gene TRBV29-1; TCRdb returns TRBD1, unconfirmable since there is no DNA. Germline CDR1 and CDR2: SQVTM and ANQGSEA. The CDR3 length is 12 residues. The DNA is unrecorded. CDR3 protein: CSVEVGTETQYF.

The chain combines TRBV5-1 with TRBJ2-7; the D gene TCRdb calls, TRBD2, cannot be checked with no DNA. The CDR3 is 11 residues long. DNA for this receptor is not on file. In germline, CDR1 is SGHRS, CDR2 YFSETQ. The CDR3 here is CASSASGTSIF.

The J gene is TRBJ1-2, the V gene TRBV7-8. This CDR3 contains 16 residues. This entry has no DNA. CDR1 and CDR2 from the germline V gene are SGHVS and FQNEAQ. The CDR3 region is CASSPDRDLLLYGYTF.

The chain joins TRBV5-1 to TRBJ2-7; TCRdb calls TRBD1, which cannot be checked without DNA. Germline V lookup: CDR1 SGHRS, CDR2 YFSETQ. This CDR3 region has 11 residues. There is no recorded DNA. The CDR3 reads CASGTRDEQYF.

This chain joins TRBV6-4 and TRBJ1-4. The CDR3 covers 14 residues. Only the protein is on record. From germline, CDR1 is MRHNA and CDR2 SNTAGT. CDR3 loop: CASSEPKGRNPYLF.

V and J are TRBV5-1 and TRBJ2-1; TCRdb calls TRBD2, which cannot be checked without DNA. Germline CDR1 and CDR2: SGHRS and YFSETQ. The CDR3 runs to 16 residues. No nucleotide data were recorded. The CDR3 spells CASSLSLGLGYNEQFF.

The CDR3: CASSSGANVLTF. This rearrangement joins TRBV2 to TRBJ2-6. Germline V gene lookup returns CDR1 SNHLY and CDR2 FYNNEI. The CDR3 is made up of 12 amino acids. No DNA appears here.

Considering frequency, this clone is medium-sized (0.01 to 0.1%). The V and J genes are TRBV6-6 and TRBJ1-2; TCRdb lists TRBD1, though no DNA is available to test this call. The CDR3 covers 13 residues. The DNA sequence is not available. CDR1 MNHNY and CDR2 SVGAGI come from the germline V gene (reference sequence). This CDR3 reads CASSHQGPTIYTF.

V is TRBV4-1 and J is TRBJ1-1; the D gene TCRdb calls, TRBD1, cannot be checked with no DNA. The germline gives CDR1 MGHRA, CDR2 YSYEKL. This CDR3 spans 12 amino acids. No DNA sequence was recorded. The chain's CDR3 is CASSHAGTEAFF.

V and J are TRBV5-1 and TRBJ2-6; with no DNA, the TCRdb D assignment of TRBD1 cannot be verified. This CDR3 is 18 amino acids long. No DNA is given. Germline V CDR1 and CDR2: SGHRS, YFSETQ. CDR3 loop: CASSSLGKTGSGANVLTF.